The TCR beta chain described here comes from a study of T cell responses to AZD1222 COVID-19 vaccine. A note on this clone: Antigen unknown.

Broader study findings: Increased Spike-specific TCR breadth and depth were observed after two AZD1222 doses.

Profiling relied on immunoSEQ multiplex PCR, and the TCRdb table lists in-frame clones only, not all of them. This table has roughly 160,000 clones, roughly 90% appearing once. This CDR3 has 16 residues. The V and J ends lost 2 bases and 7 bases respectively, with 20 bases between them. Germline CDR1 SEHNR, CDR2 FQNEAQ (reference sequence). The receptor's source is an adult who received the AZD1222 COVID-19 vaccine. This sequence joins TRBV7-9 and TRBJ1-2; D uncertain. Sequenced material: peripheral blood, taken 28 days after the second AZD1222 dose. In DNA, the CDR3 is TGTGCCAGCAGCTTACCCCCTCGATTATCCTCCGGTGGCTACACCTTC. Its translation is CASSLPPRLSSGGYTF.